The present entry profiles one T cell receptor beta chain with its context. Germline V gene data show CDR1 as SGDLS and CDR2 as YYNGEE. Deletions cut 9 bases from V and 6 bases from J, with 19 bases between. The CDR3 covers 14 residues. It was within 2 weeks before study entry that exposed participants met a COVID-19 case. The entry originates in a study of blood T cell repertoires in COVID-19. About the study: Samples came from the United States, Italy and Spain, spanning acute and convalescent COVID-19.

TCRdb's table, derived via immunoSEQ multiplex PCR, lists solely in-frame clones and lacks some. The sample consists of about 430,000 clones, 70% to 90% of them appearing once. The specimen was PBMCs or T cells enriched from blood (not recorded which). This clonotype was sampled from a woman younger than 30 who had been exposed to COVID-19. The chain employs TRBV9 and TRBJ2-1; D is possibly TRBD2 (6 bases). CDR3 sequence (DNA): TGTGCCACCCATTGGGACTCCCCGAGCAATGAGCAGTTCTTC. It specifies CATHWDSPSNEQFF.